The rows below give T cell receptor beta chains drawn from one sample of a study of patients and donors after allogeneic stem cell transplantation. Each CDR3 protein gets one entry after TCRdb re-called the RT-PCR reads with MiXCR. The sample consists of about 160,000 distinct CDR3 sequences, over 35% of them appearing once. The specimen sequenced was blood, either unsorted or a sorted T cell fraction (not recorded which). The receptors were gathered from a human donor who was either an allogeneic HSCT recipient or a stem cell or donor lymphocyte infusion donor (not recorded which). It is not recorded whose cells these are; they may come from a transplant donor. Each CDR3 is given with its conserved first and last residue. The order of the fields is clone size, D gene, J gene, V gene, CDR3 DNA, CDR3 protein. A D gene is named only where the DNA matches it firmly. Rows give clone size only sometimes, using once, few, many, or a class for an expanded clone.

abundance: -
d_gene: -
j_gene: TRBJ2-1
v_gene: TRBV3-1
CDR3nt: TGTGCCAGCAGCTCAGGGGGGGCCACCTACAATGAGCAGTTCTTC
CDR3aa: CASSSGGATYNEQFF

abundance: -
d_gene: -
j_gene: TRBJ1-5
v_gene: TRBV27
CDR3nt: TGTGCCAGCAGCCTCAGGGGACTAGATAGCAATCAGCCCCAGCATTTT
CDR3aa: CASSLRGLDSNQPQHF

abundance: -
d_gene: -
j_gene: TRBJ1-6
v_gene: TRBV20-1
CDR3nt: TGCAGTGCTAGAGATCTGGGGGGCGGGAGTTCACCCCTCCACTTT
CDR3aa: CSARDLGGGSSPLHF

abundance: -
d_gene: -
j_gene: TRBJ1-2
v_gene: TRBV15
CDR3nt: TGTGCCACCAGCAGAGAGCATCGAGACAGGATTAACTATGGCTACACCTTC
CDR3aa: CATSREHRDRINYGYTF

abundance: few
d_gene: TRBD1
j_gene: TRBJ1-2
v_gene: TRBV9
CDR3nt: TGTGCCAGCAGCGCGGGAGGGACAGAAGGCTACACCTTC
CDR3aa: CASSAGGTEGYTF

abundance: -
d_gene: TRBD1
j_gene: TRBJ1-5
v_gene: TRBV24-1
CDR3nt: TGTGCCACCAGTGATCCTACAGGGGAGGGACAGCCCCAGCATTTT
CDR3aa: CATSDPTGEGQPQHF

abundance: few
d_gene: -
j_gene: TRBJ1-1
v_gene: TRBV6-2/TRBV6-3
CDR3nt: TGTGCCAGCAGTTACTCTGATGTGAACACTGAAGCTTTCTTT
CDR3aa: CASSYSDVNTEAFF

abundance: -
d_gene: -
j_gene: TRBJ1-1
v_gene: TRBV20-1
CDR3nt: TGCAGTGCCCAACTCCGGGAGACGTTCTTT
CDR3aa: CSAQLRETFF

abundance: -
d_gene: -
j_gene: TRBJ1-1
v_gene: TRBV11-2
CDR3nt: TGTGCCAGCTTCGACCCCAGTGTGAACACTGAAGCTTTCTTT
CDR3aa: CASFDPSVNTEAFF

abundance: few
d_gene: -
j_gene: TRBJ1-2
v_gene: TRBV12-3/TRBV12-4
CDR3nt: TGTGCCAGCAGTTTAGGGGGCGGACCTAACTATGGCTACACCTTC
CDR3aa: CASSLGGGPNYGYTF

abundance: few
d_gene: -
j_gene: TRBJ1-6
v_gene: TRBV6-5
CDR3nt: TGTGCCAGCAGTTACTCAAGGCCCCCAAGCTCCTATAATTCACCCCTCCACTTT
CDR3aa: CASSYSRPPSSYNSPLHF

abundance: -
d_gene: TRBD1
j_gene: TRBJ2-3
v_gene: TRBV20-1
CDR3nt: TGCAGTTTCGGGACAGGGGCCCGGGATACGCAGTATTTT
CDR3aa: CSFGTGARDTQYF

abundance: few
d_gene: -
j_gene: TRBJ2-3
v_gene: TRBV5-1
CDR3nt: TGCGCCAGCAGCTTGGCATCGGGACTTACCAGCACAGATACGCAGTATTTT
CDR3aa: CASSLASGLTSTDTQYF

abundance: -
d_gene: -
j_gene: TRBJ2-7
v_gene: TRBV25-1
CDR3nt: TGTGCCAGCAGTGATAACTCCGACGAGCAGTACTTC
CDR3aa: CASSDNSDEQYF

abundance: few
d_gene: -
j_gene: TRBJ1-1
v_gene: TRBV18
CDR3nt: TGTGCCAGCTCACCATCGCCTATCAACACTGAAGCTTTCTTT
CDR3aa: CASSPSPINTEAFF

abundance: many
d_gene: -
j_gene: TRBJ1-4
v_gene: TRBV9
CDR3nt: TGTGCCAGCAGCCCCTTTGGGGACACTAAGGAAAAACTGTTTTTT
CDR3aa: CASSPFGDTKEKLFF

abundance: -
d_gene: -
j_gene: TRBJ2-2
v_gene: TRBV12-5
CDR3nt: TGTGCTAGTGGTTTAGGGGACACCGGGGAGCTGTTTTTT
CDR3aa: CASGLGDTGELFF

abundance: many
d_gene: -
j_gene: TRBJ1-5
v_gene: TRBV6-6
CDR3nt: TGTGCCAGCAGGGGAGGGGGGAGCAATCAGCCCCAGCATTTT
CDR3aa: CASRGGGSNQPQHF

abundance: -
d_gene: -
j_gene: TRBJ1-1
v_gene: TRBV6-2/TRBV6-3
CDR3nt: TGTGCCAGCAGTTACCAGGCCGTGAACACTGAAGCTTTCTTT
CDR3aa: CASSYQAVNTEAFF

abundance: once
d_gene: TRBD1
j_gene: TRBJ2-5
v_gene: TRBV7-9
CDR3nt: TGTGCCAGCAGCAACGGACAGGGGATACAAGAGACCCAGTACTTC
CDR3aa: CASSNGQGIQETQYF

abundance: -
d_gene: -
j_gene: TRBJ2-7
v_gene: TRBV12-3/TRBV12-4
CDR3nt: TGTGCCAGCAGTTTGAGGAGTACCTACGAGCAGTACTTC
CDR3aa: CASSLRSTYEQYF

abundance: few
d_gene: -
j_gene: TRBJ1-1
v_gene: TRBV28
CDR3nt: TGTGCCAGCACTTTGACAGGACCTCCCAAAGGGGCTTTCTTT
CDR3aa: CASTLTGPPKGAFF

abundance: few
d_gene: -
j_gene: TRBJ1-1
v_gene: TRBV7-2
CDR3nt: TGTGCCAGCAGCTTACCGGTCGGACAGCTTGAAGCTTTCTTT
CDR3aa: CASSLPVGQLEAFF

abundance: -
d_gene: TRBD1
j_gene: TRBJ1-1
v_gene: TRBV29-1
CDR3nt: TGCAGCGCCCGAATGACAGGGGTCACTGAAGCTTTCTTT
CDR3aa: CSARMTGVTEAFF

abundance: -
d_gene: -
j_gene: TRBJ1-5
v_gene: TRBV27
CDR3nt: TGTGCCAGCAGGGCCATAGGGACGATTCCAAGATATAGCAATCAGCCCCAGCATTTT
CDR3aa: CASRAIGTIPRYSNQPQHF

abundance: few
d_gene: -
j_gene: TRBJ1-2
v_gene: TRBV30
CDR3nt: TGTGCCTGGAACACCCTGGGGGTTCCTGGCTACACCTTC
CDR3aa: CAWNTLGVPGYTF

abundance: -
d_gene: -
j_gene: TRBJ1-1
v_gene: TRBV28
CDR3nt: TGTGCCAGCACCTTTACCGTGAACACTGAAGCTTTCTTT
CDR3aa: CASTFTVNTEAFF

abundance: -
d_gene: TRBD1
j_gene: TRBJ1-5
v_gene: TRBV27
CDR3nt: TGTGCCAGCAGTCGACAGGGAAAAAATCAGCCCCAGCATTTT
CDR3aa: CASSRQGKNQPQHF

abundance: -
d_gene: -
j_gene: TRBJ1-5
v_gene: TRBV20-1
CDR3nt: TGCAGTGCCTGGAAGGGGGGTAGCAATCAGCCCCAGCATTTT
CDR3aa: CSAWKGGSNQPQHF

abundance: -
d_gene: -
j_gene: TRBJ2-7
v_gene: TRBV12-3/TRBV12-4
CDR3nt: TGTGCCAGCAGTTTGACAGGACCCTACGAGCAGTACTTC
CDR3aa: CASSLTGPYEQYF

abundance: few
d_gene: -
j_gene: TRBJ1-6
v_gene: TRBV6-2/TRBV6-3
CDR3nt: TGTGCCAGCAGTTACTCGCGGGATTCACCCCTCCACTTT
CDR3aa: CASSYSRDSPLHF

abundance: -
d_gene: -
j_gene: TRBJ1-2
v_gene: TRBV12-3/TRBV12-4
CDR3nt: TGTGCCAGCAGCTACCGTACTACATCCGGGGGCTACACCTTC
CDR3aa: CASSYRTTSGGYTF